This T cell receptor (beta chain) was captured by sequencing in a study of blood T cell repertoires in COVID-19. On the study more broadly: Samples representing acute and convalescent COVID-19 were sourced from the United States, Italy and Spain. Sample material is recorded as cDNA or gDNA derived from T cells, B-cell-depleted T cells, or PBMCs.

The CDR3 totals 14 residues. CDR1 is SGHNT, CDR2 YYREEE, per germline (reference sequence). In the original workflow: Cell counts per sample came from amplifying reference gene primers. The assay was immunoSEQ multiplex PCR, and TCRdb's table has in-frame clones only and misses some. D and trimming were read from the DNA, whereas the V and J calls and clone size are those reported in that table. This sample has 150,000 to 200,000 clones, with approximately 86% found just once. On this clone itself: Germline and junction disagree at one end, which may indicate a read error.

The sample taken for sequencing was peripheral blood. The sequence derives from a man aged 70 or older with acute or convalescent COVID-19. This chain uses TRBV5-4 with TRBJ2-7; perhaps TRBD1 as D (5 bases). This CDR3 reads CASGLSPGSYEQYF. The CDR3 DNA reads TGTGCCAGCGGCTTGTCCCCAGGGTCCTACGAGCAGTACTTC.